Listed below are T cell receptor beta chains from one sample, sequenced in a study of identifying expanded T cells in peripheral blood. Measured with immunoSEQ multiplex PCR; TCRdb has only the in-frame clones, and not every one. The repertoire has about 52,000 clones, roughly 82% of them found once; the top ten carry 13% to 15%. The specimen sequenced was blood. Receptors originate from a person aged 18 to 75 in good health. Each CDR3 is given with its conserved first and last residue. D genes are given only for firm matches. The size field is filled for only some rows; it gives once, few, many or a size class.

j_gene	d_gene	v_gene	abundance	CDR3aa	CDR3nt
TRBJ2-5	.	TRBV7-8	.	CASSFDRETQYF	TGTGCCAGCAGCTTCGACAGGGAGACCCAGTACTTC
TRBJ2-3	TRBD1	TRBV5-5	.	CASSFRTGGTAYADTQYF	TGTGCCAGCAGCTTTAGGACAGGGGGCACCGCTTATGCAGATACGCAGTATTTT
TRBJ1-4	.	TRBV11-2	.	CASSLNPAGTTNEKLFF	TGTGCCAGCAGCTTAAACCCCGCCGGAACAACTAATGAAAAACTGTTTTTT
TRBJ1-3	.	TRBV4-2	.	CASSQGDLGKGNTIYF	TGTGCCAGCAGCCAAGGCGATCTGGGAAAAGGAAACACCATATATTTT
TRBJ1-4	TRBD1	TRBV18	.	CASSPDRVVEKLFF	TGTGCCAGCTCACCCGACAGGGTGGTAGAAAAACTGTTTTTT
TRBJ1-1	.	TRBV5-8	.	CASSWGAGNTEAFF	TGTGCCAGCAGCTGGGGGGCGGGTAACACTGAAGCTTTCTTT
TRBJ1-1	TRBD1	TRBV5-1	.	CASSLGDRGVTEAFF	TGCGCCAGCAGCTTGGGGGACAGGGGGGTCACTGAAGCTTTCTTT
TRBJ2-1	TRBD2	TRBV12-5	.	CASGRPAGLVYNEQFF	TGTGCTAGTGGTCGCCCCGCGGGACTAGTATACAATGAGCAGTTCTTC
TRBJ2-1	TRBD2	TRBV6-4	.	CASSDSTSGGAEQFF	TGTGCCAGCAGTGACTCGACTAGCGGGGGGGCTGAGCAGTTCTTC
TRBJ2-7	.	TRBV5-1	.	CASSPSRAHEQYF	TGCGCCAGCAGTCCCAGCAGGGCCCACGAGCAGTACTTC
TRBJ1-1	.	TRBV4-3	.	CASSQVPLGEAFF	TGCGCCAGCAGCCAAGTACCGCTGGGTGAAGCTTTCTTT
TRBJ1-5	.	TRBV6-1	.	CASNGQAHQPQHF	TGTGCCAGCAACGGGCAGGCTCATCAGCCCCAGCATTTT
TRBJ1-3	.	TRBV7-2	.	CASSLATGNTIYF	TGTGCCAGCAGCTTAGCGACTGGAAACACCATATATTTT
TRBJ2-3	TRBD2	TRBV10-2	.	CASSDVVGWGASGGEGDTQYF	TGCGCCAGCAGTGACGTGGTAGGGTGGGGAGCTAGCGGAGGGGAAGGAGATACGCAGTATTTT
TRBJ1-3	TRBD1	TRBV14	.	CASSRTGGTGNTIYF	TGTGCCAGCAGCCGGACAGGGGGTACTGGAAACACCATATATTTT
TRBJ2-1	.	TRBV2	once	CASGGSSYNEQFF	TGTGCCAGCGGGGGGAGCTCCTACAATGAGCAGTTCTTC
TRBJ2-3	.	TRBV6-1	.	CASSAHTGATDTQYF	TGTGCCAGCAGTGCCCACACGGGGGCCACAGATACGCAGTATTTT
TRBJ1-5	TRBD1	TRBV10-2	.	CASSEPGTGQPQHF	TGCGCCAGCAGTGAGCCCGGGACAGGGCAGCCCCAGCATTTT
TRBJ2-1	.	TRBV7-9	.	CASSLERREQFF	TGTGCCAGCAGCTTAGAGCGACGGGAGCAGTTCTTC
TRBJ1-2	.	TRBV6-6	.	CASTSRAGAYGYTF	TGTGCCAGCACCTCCCGCGCAGGGGCATATGGCTACACCTTC
TRBJ2-1	.	TRBV11-2	.	CASSFRLFNEQFF	TGTGCCAGCAGCTTCCGCCTTTTCAATGAGCAGTTCTTC
TRBJ1-2	TRBD1	TRBV18	.	CASSPIGDRVDGYTF	TGTGCCAGCTCACCAATAGGGGACAGGGTTGATGGCTACACCTTC
TRBJ1-3	.	TRBV21-1	.	CASSKPDGVEGNTIYF	TGTGCCAGCAGCAAACCCGATGGGGTAGAGGGAAACACCATATATTTT
TRBJ2-1	TRBD2	TRBV5-8	.	CASSAVAGAYNEQFF	TGTGCCAGCAGCGCTGTAGCGGGAGCCTACAATGAGCAGTTCTTC
TRBJ2-3	.	TRBV27	.	CASSLTAVRTDTQYF	TGTGCCAGCAGTCTGACTGCTGTCCGCACAGATACGCAGTATTTT
TRBJ1-1	.	TRBV27	.	CASGGTGNTEAFF	TGTGCCAGCGGAGGGACTGGGAACACTGAAGCTTTCTTT
TRBJ2-2	.	TRBV11-2	.	CASSTLNSNTGELFF	TGTGCCAGCAGCACCTTGAATTCGAACACCGGGGAGCTGTTTTTT
TRBJ2-3	.	TRBV30	.	CAWSEGSTDTQYF	TGTGCCTGGAGTGAAGGTAGCACAGATACGCAGTATTTT
TRBJ1-4	TRBD1	TRBV19	.	CASSWDRGRDEKLFF	TGTGCCAGTAGCTGGGACAGGGGGAGAGATGAAAAACTGTTTTTT
TRBJ1-3	.	TRBV30	.	CAWKGPGNTIYF	TGTGCCTGGAAAGGACCTGGAAACACCATATATTTT
TRBJ2-1	TRBD2	TRBV29-1	.	CSVAGGAYNEQFF	TGCAGCGTTGCCGGGGGGGCTTACAATGAGCAGTTCTTC
TRBJ2-3	TRBD1	TRBV18	.	CASSPQGLLTDTQYF	TGTGCCAGCTCGCCACAGGGGCTGTTGACAGATACGCAGTATTTT
TRBJ2-3	.	TRBV20-1	.	CSAPMADTQYF	TGCAGTGCTCCAATGGCAGATACGCAGTATTTT
TRBJ2-5	.	TRBV21-1	.	CASAQRKDVQETQYF	TGTGCCAGCGCCCAAAGGAAGGACGTCCAAGAGACCCAGTACTTC
TRBJ1-1	.	TRBV27	.	CASRGRLNTEAFF	TGTGCCAGCAGAGGACGGCTGAACACTGAAGCTTTCTTT
TRBJ1-2	TRBD1	TRBV5-8	.	CASRNRGGNYGYTF	TGTGCCAGCAGAAACAGGGGAGGGAACTATGGCTACACCTTC
TRBJ2-7	TRBD2	TRBV12-5	.	CASGLVEAGGFRQYF	TGTGCTAGTGGTTTGGTCGAAGCGGGAGGGTTTCGGCAGTACTTC
TRBJ2-4	.	TRBV10-1	.	CASSESGLAKNIQYF	TGCGCCAGCAGTGAGTCGGGGTTAGCCAAAAACATTCAGTACTTC
TRBJ1-1	TRBD1	TRBV7-3	.	CASSLRGQGAEAFF	TGTGCCAGCAGCTTAAGAGGACAGGGGGCTGAAGCTTTCTTT
TRBJ1-2	TRBD1	TRBV18	.	CASSPRQGTYGYTF	TGTGCCAGCTCACCGAGACAGGGGACCTATGGCTACACCTTC
TRBJ2-3	.	TRBV6-1	.	CASSGGLEYTDTQYF	TGTGCCAGCAGTGGGGGACTGGAATACACAGATACGCAGTATTTT
TRBJ2-2	.	TRBV5-6	.	CASIRGPPGNTGELFF	TGTGCCAGCATTCGGGGACCTCCGGGAAACACCGGGGAGCTGTTTTTT
TRBJ1-2	TRBD1	TRBV7-9	.	CASSTGTGMNYGYTF	TGTGCCAGCAGCACGGGGACAGGGATGAACTATGGCTACACCTTC
TRBJ1-3	TRBD1	TRBV11-3	.	CASSLGQGALIGYGNTIYF	TGTGCCAGCAGCTTGGGACAGGGGGCGCTTATTGGGTATGGAAACACCATATATTTT
TRBJ2-1	.	TRBV6-1	.	CASGGGYNEQFF	TGTGCCAGCGGAGGCGGTTACAATGAGCAGTTCTTC
TRBJ2-1	TRBD1	TRBV5-1	medium-sized	CASSSGQGSYNEQFF	TGCGCCAGCAGCTCCGGACAGGGTTCCTACAATGAGCAGTTCTTC
TRBJ2-3	TRBD2	TRBV7-8	.	CASSLRSGRPTDTQYF	TGTGCCAGCAGCTTGCGTAGCGGGAGGCCTACAGATACGCAGTATTTT
TRBJ1-5	.	TRBV4-1	.	CASSLDPSYQPQHF	TGCGCCAGCAGTTTGGACCCTTCCTATCAGCCCCAGCATTTT
TRBJ1-1	.	TRBV7-2	.	CASSLVWDTEAFF	TGTGCCAGCAGCTTAGTCTGGGACACTGAAGCTTTCTTT
TRBJ2-1	.	TRBV5-6	.	CASSYMGSGDNEQFF	TGTGCCAGCAGCTACATGGGGTCCGGCGACAATGAGCAGTTCTTC
TRBJ2-2	TRBD2	TRBV12-5	.	CASGLVVAGHTGELFF	TGTGCTAGTGGCCTCGTGGTAGCGGGTCACACCGGGGAGCTGTTTTTT